This T cell receptor (beta chain) comes out of a study of blood T cell repertoires in COVID-19. In the study overall: Whether acute or convalescent, the COVID-19 samples came from the United States, Italy and Spain.

Using immunoSEQ multiplex PCR, the repertoire was profiled, and TCRdb retains in-frame clones only, with some absent. The table lists about 210,000 clones, 84% of them singletons. This CDR3 spans 14 amino acids. V was pared by 1 base and J by 10 bases, with 14 bases between. Germline-derived CDR1 and CDR2 are SGHTA and FQGNSA. The chain employs TRBV7-2 and TRBJ2-1; D possibly corresponds to TRBD2 (7 bases). Material: peripheral blood. The receptor comes from a man over 45 with active or convalescent COVID-19. The CDR3 protein is CASSLERGAGEQFF. As DNA, the CDR3 is TGTGCCAGCAGCTTAGAACGGGGGGCAGGAGAGCAGTTCTTC.